This T cell receptor (beta chain) was captured in a study of blood T cell repertoires in COVID-19. The germline V and J ends were trimmed by 0 bases and 3 bases, with 8 bases remaining between them. Germline V lookup: CDR1 LNHNV, CDR2 YYDKDF (reference sequence). This CDR3 is built from 14 residues. In the source study's methods: How many nucleated cells were present was estimated from reference gene primer amplification. Assay used: immunoSEQ multiplex PCR; TCRdb lists only in-frame clones, some missing. D and trimming were read from the DNA, whereas the V and J calls and clone size are those reported in that table. The sample contains 250,000 to 300,000 clones, 70% to 90% of which appear only once. Ages ranged from about 18 to 89 years, with residence in some 25 US areas. Participants reported their clinical history, and cohort assignment relied on those reports.

Sequenced sample: PBMCs or T cells enriched from blood (not recorded which). The TCR originated in a woman aged 50 to 65 who had been exposed to COVID-19. The V gene is TRBV15, the J gene TRBJ1-1; unclear D gene. The CDR3 reads CATSRDIYYTEAFF. CDR3 sequence (DNA): TGTGCCACCAGCAGAGATATCTATTACACTGAAGCTTTCTTT.